The clone carrying this T cell receptor beta chain was picked up many times. Its matching antigen is unknown. The data belong to a study of Graves' ophthalmopathy and Graves' hyperthyroidism. Using RNA transcripts, the TCR beta CDR3 regions were amplified. HTBI primers were employed in first-round RT-PCR, then a second-round multiplex PCR followed. TCRdb reprocessed the multiplex PCR reads via MiXCR and lists one record per CDR3 protein. The sample comprises just over 600,000 distinct CDR3 sequences, about 24% of which are singletons, and more than 5.5% rests with the top ten. This CDR3 contains 16 residues. V was clipped by 5 bases and J by 5 bases; unmatched bases: 8. CDR1 and CDR2 (germline): SGHTA, FQGNSA. If no ophthalmopathy appeared within 18 months of follow-up, hyperthyroidism was termed stable. In this cohort, patients with other autoimmune diseases, uncontrolled infections, pregnancy or lactation were excluded.

General observations from the study: Most thyroid-expanded clonotypes exceeding 0.001 frequency were also found in blood. Ophthalmopathy progression predictions by the model showed roughly 77% specificity and about 71% sensitivity.

The sample was peripheral blood. This chain connects TRBV7-2 to TRBJ2-7; 14 positions agree with TRBD2. This clonotype originated in a woman in her late teens or twenties with stable Graves' hyperthyroidism. Some clones in this sample may be carry-over from other donors' samples. The CDR3 reads CASSPGTSGSLDEQYF. CDR3 DNA sequence: TGTGCCAGCAGCCCAGGGACTAGCGGGAGTTTGGACGAGCAGTACTTC. Filled out from reference TRBV7-2 and TRBJ2-7, the complete variable domain reads GAGVSQSPSNKVTEKGKDVELRCDPISGHTALYWYRQSLGQGLEFLIYFQGNSAPDKSGLPSDRFSAERTGGSVSTLTIQRTQQEDSAVYLCASSPGTSGSLDEQYFGPGTRLTVT.